This TCR beta chain originates from a study of CD8+ T cells in alopecia areata. cDNA reverse transcribed from extracted RNA served as the sequencing template. Only in-frame clones appear in the TCRdb table, and some are missing; sequencing was by immunoSEQ multiplex PCR. The sample has about 180,000 clones, 58% seen once. In regard to this clone: Its antigen is unknown.

Treatment in this sample: oral pan-JAK inhibitor, 5-10 mg twice daily. Specimens obtained from alopecia areata patients comprised lesional scalp punch biopsies and peripheral blood. Points from the study as a whole: Amid tofacitinib therapy, many expanded lesional clones stayed present in scalp and blood. Uncertain still, given a single nonresponder, is whether baseline CD8+ expansion links to response. Lesional scalp displayed greater clonality than normal scalp, most notably in alopecia totalis/universalis.

Material: CD4+ T cells sorted from blood, obtained at approximately week 60, from a patient treated with tofacitinib. The sequence was collected from a human donor with alopecia areata.

The CDR3 sequence is CSAEEQYGYTF. The CDR3 DNA reads TGCAGCGCCGAGGAACAGTATGGCTACACCTTC. The V and J genes are TRBV29-1 and TRBJ1-2; the D is unclear. The CDR3 contains 11 residues. Deletions cut 7 bases from V and 5 bases from J, with 11 bases between. Per the germline V gene, CDR1 is SQVTM and CDR2 is ANQGSEA.